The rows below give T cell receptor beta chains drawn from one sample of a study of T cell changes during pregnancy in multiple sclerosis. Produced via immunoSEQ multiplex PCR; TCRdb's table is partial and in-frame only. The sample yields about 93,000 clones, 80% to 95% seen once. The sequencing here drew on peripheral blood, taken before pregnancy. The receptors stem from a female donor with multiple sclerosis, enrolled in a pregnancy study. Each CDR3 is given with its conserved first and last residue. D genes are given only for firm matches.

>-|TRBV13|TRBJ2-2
TGTGCCAGCAGCATCAGGACGCGACAGGCCTGGGGGACCGGGGAGCTGTTTTTT
CASSIRTRQAWGTGELFF
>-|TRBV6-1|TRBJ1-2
TGTGCCAGCAGTGTATACAGTGGGGAGGGTTATGGCTACACCTTC
CASSVYSGEGYGYTF
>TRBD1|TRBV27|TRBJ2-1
TGTGCCAGCAGTTTTTACGGGGACAGGGGGAGGTACAATGAGCAGTTCTTC
CASSFYGDRGRYNEQFF
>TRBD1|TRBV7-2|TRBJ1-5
TGTGCCAGCAGCTGGGACAGGGGGCCGCAGCCCCAGCATTTT
CASSWDRGPQPQHF
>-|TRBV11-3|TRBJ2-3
TGTGCCAGCAGCTCATACAAAGTAGGGGACACAGATACGCAGTATTTT
CASSSYKVGDTDTQYF
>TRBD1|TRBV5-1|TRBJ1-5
TGCGCCAGGCCACACAGACAGGGAGTAGACCAGCCCCAGCATTTT
CARPHRQGVDQPQHF
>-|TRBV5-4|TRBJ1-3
TGTGCCAGCAGCTTGGCTGGGGCTAACACCGGAAACACCATATATTTT
CASSLAGANTGNTIYF
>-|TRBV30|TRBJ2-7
TGTGCCTGGAGTGTCACAGGGACCTACGAGCAGTACTTC
CAWSVTGTYEQYF
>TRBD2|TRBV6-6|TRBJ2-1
TGTGCCAGCAGTTACAGCGGGGCTGAGCAGTTCTTC
CASSYSGAEQFF
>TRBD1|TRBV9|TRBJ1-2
TGTGCCAGCAGCGTAACAGGGGGCATCGAGAGCTACACCTTC
CASSVTGGIESYTF
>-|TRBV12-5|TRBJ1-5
TGTGCTAGTGGTTTGGCCGGAGGATCCGCCCGTAGCAATCAGCCCCAGCATTTT
CASGLAGGSARSNQPQHF
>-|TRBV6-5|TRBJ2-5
TGTGCCAGCAGTCCCTCGGGTGGGGAGGTGGAGACCCAGTACTTC
CASSPSGGEVETQYF
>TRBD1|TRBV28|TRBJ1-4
TGTGCCAGCAGTGGTCCGACAGGGGGTAATGAAAAACTGTTTTTT
CASSGPTGGNEKLFF
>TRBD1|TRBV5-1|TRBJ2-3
TGCGCCAGCAGTCGGACAGGGGGCTACGCAGATACGCAGTATTTT
CASSRTGGYADTQYF
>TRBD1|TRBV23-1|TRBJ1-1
TGCGCCAGCAGCCGAGGACAGGGTATCACTGAAGCTTTCTTT
CASSRGQGITEAFF
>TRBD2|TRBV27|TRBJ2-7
TGTGCCAGCAGGACTACAGCAGCGGGAGTTAGCGAGCAGTACTTC
CASRTTAAGVSEQYF
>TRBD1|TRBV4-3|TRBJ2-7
TGCGCCAGCAGCCAAGAGGGCAGGGGGCTGTACGAGCAGTACTTC
CASSQEGRGLYEQYF
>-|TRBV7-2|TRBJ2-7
TGTGCCAGCAGCCCTATGATCTCCTACGAGCAGTACTTC
CASSPMISYEQYF
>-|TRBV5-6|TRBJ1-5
TGTGCCAGCAGCCGGACCAGGGGATCCAATCAGCCCCAGCATTTT
CASSRTRGSNQPQHF